The 7 T cell receptor beta chains below all came from one sample that was sequenced in a study of vaccination and CD4 T cells after COVID-19 (dated by TCRdb to 2022 to 2024). The protocol used for the library was PCR. The sequencing machine was an Illumina iSeq 100. DNA from cultured CD4+ T cells underwent TCR sequencing with the Oncomine TCR Beta short-read assay at the Johns Hopkins FTIC core. The QIAamp micro DNA kit was used to extract genomic DNA from the cultured CD4+ T cells. TCRdb applied fastp at Q25 and MiXCR to the public reads, then kept only in-frame beta chains. Entries that share a CDR3 protein sequence are merged under the most common genes and DNA. In this sample the table shows roughly 6,700 distinct CDR3 sequences, approximately 31% of which occur a single time. Clones ranked in the top ten supply 38% of the sample. Explained via the paper, the treatment or condition label denotes: roughly ten-day PBMC culture with coronavirus spike peptide pools or control peptides (ViraFEST assay). CD4+ T cells from unexposed donors were collected before the COVID-19 pandemic (2011-2018).

These TCRs' antigens remain unknown. The sample was CD4+ T cells from blood, cultured in vitro. The source of these receptors is a human donor in good health.

This chain joins TRBV5-4 and TRBJ1-1; no reliable D call. V lost 1 base and J 1 base, leaving 5 bases between the germline ends. Germline V gene lookup returns CDR1 SGHNT and CDR2 YYREEE (reference sequence). The CDR3 length is 13 residues. CDR3 sequence reads: CASSLFQNTEAFF. The CDR3 bases are TGTGCCAGCAGCTTGTTCCAGAACACTGAAGCTTTCTTT. The whole variable domain, filled in from reference TRBV5-4 and TRBJ1-1, reads ETGVTQSPTHLIKTRGQQVTLRCSSQSGHNTVSWYQQALGQGPQFIFQYYREEENGRGNFPPRFSGLQFPNYSSELNVNALELDDSALYLCASSLFQNTEAFFGQGTRLTVV.

The rearrangement uses TRBV28 and TRBJ2-7, with 8 nucleotides matching TRBD2. Germline-derived CDR1 and CDR2 are MDHEN and SYDVKM. The CDR3 is 14 residues long. The V gene end was trimmed by 3 bases and the J gene end by 5 bases; junction bases not matched to a gene: 6. This CDR3 reads CASSFERENHEQYF. The CDR3 nucleotides read TGTGCCAGCAGTTTTGAGCGGGAGAACCACGAGCAGTACTTC.

This clonotype has a handful of counts. The CDR3 here is CSAVERRSSYNEQFF. The CDR3, as DNA: TGCAGTGCTGTAGAGCGGAGGAGCTCCTACAATGAGCAGTTCTTC. This sequence joins TRBV20-1 and TRBJ2-1, with TRBD2 as a possible D gene (5 bases). This CDR3 has 15 amino acids. Germline CDR1 is DFQATT and CDR2 is SNEGSKA (reference sequence). Between the trimmed V and J ends, which lost 5 bases and 0 bases, there was a span of 14 bases.

A few counts support this clonotype. V usage is TRBV15 and J usage is TRBJ2-1; 8 positions agree with TRBD1. Trimming at V came to 8 bases and at J to 6 bases, leaving 18 bases not matched to a gene. The CDR3 spans 17 residues. The germline V gene encodes CDR1 LNHNV and CDR2 YYDKDF (reference sequence). Here the CDR3 DNA reads TGTGCCACCGGAGTATCGGTACCGGGACAGGTCCGCAATGAGCAGTTCTTC. The encoded protein is CATGVSVPGQVRNEQFF.

This clonotype has only a few counts. CDR3 protein: CASNLRETQYF. In DNA, the CDR3 is TGTGCCAGCAATCTCAGAGAGACCCAGTACTTC. This chain connects TRBV28 to TRBJ2-5, with no clear D. Germline loops: CDR1 MDHEN, CDR2 SYDVKM. This CDR3 has 11 residues. The germline V and J ends were trimmed by 7 bases and 4 bases, with 7 bases remaining between them.

The V call is TRBV5-1, the J call TRBJ2-5; weak D call: TRBD2 (6 bases). Looked up from germline, CDR1 is SGHRS and CDR2 is YFSETQ. V gave up 4 bases and J gave up 6 bases, with 16 bases separating them. The CDR3 covers 14 residues. The CDR3: CASSPGTGGKTQYF. The CDR3 DNA is TGCGCCAGCAGCCCCGGGACTGGGGGAAAGACCCAGTACTTC. The full variable domain, completed using reference TRBV5-1 and TRBJ2-5, is KAGVTQTPRYLIKTRGQQVTLSCSPISGHRSVSWYQQTPGQGLQFLFEYFSETQRNKGNFPGRFSGRQFSNSRSEMNVSTLELGDSALYLCASSPGTGGKTQYFGPGTRLLVL.

The chain uses TRBV28 and TRBJ1-6; D is undetermined. Trimming cost V 2 bases and J 0 bases, with 5 bases left between them. This CDR3 has 15 residues. CDR1 and CDR2 from the germline V gene are MDHEN and SYDVKM. The CDR3, as DNA: TGTGCCAGCAGTTTAAGGAACTCCTATAATTCACCCCTCCACTTT. This encodes CASSLRNSYNSPLHF.